Detailed here is one T cell receptor beta chain. Its specificity is unknown. It was with 60 Vbeta and 13 Jbeta primers that the PCR ran. TCRdb's table, derived via immunoSEQ multiplex PCR, lists solely in-frame clones and lacks some. This table has approximately 120,000 clones, around 81% appearing once. This record belongs to a study of cytomegalovirus exposure and HLA in healthy donors. General study findings and limits: Cytomegalovirus-associated status was assigned to about 180 TCR beta chains. Serostatus for CMV was the only available immune exposure information. Sequencing probably produced one cluster of sequence variants that were highly shared.

Trimming stripped 2 bases from V and 10 bases from J, with 11 bases between. Germline V gene lookup returns CDR1 KGHSH and CDR2 LQKENI. The length of the CDR3 is 12 residues. The receptor was isolated from a woman aged 25 to 39 in good health and CMV-seronegative. This chain connects TRBV18 to TRBJ1-1, with TRBD1 as a possible D gene (6 bases). Sequenced material: PBMCs. The CDR3 protein is CASSPVLGAAFF. CDR3 bases: TGTGCCAGCTCACCAGTATTGGGGGCAGCTTTCTTT.